This T cell receptor (beta chain) stems from a study of cytomegalovirus exposure and HLA in healthy donors. Germline CDR1 reads LGHNA; CDR2 reads YSLEER. V was cut by 0 bases and J by 2 bases, with 11 bases left in between. The CDR3 runs 15 residues. The PCR contained 60 Vbeta and 13 Jbeta primers. The method was immunoSEQ multiplex PCR; TCRdb's version includes in-frame clones alone and lacks a portion of them. The sample has about 160,000 clones, around 80% seen once; the top ten hold 3.5% to 5%. With respect to this clone: Its antigen is not identified.

Notes on the study in general: An apparent linkage of common viral pathogens to several of the most significant clusters emerged in a later analysis.

The chain carries TRBV4-3 and TRBJ2-7, with D hard to call. This receptor was identified in a man between 35 and 55 years old in good health and CMV-seronegative. The sample taken for sequencing was PBMCs. CDR3 DNA: TGCGCCAGCAGCCAAGATGCGTCACAGACCTACGAGCAGTACTTC. Amino acid sequence: CASSQDASQTYEQYF.